A single sample is the source of the 18 T cell receptor beta chains below, sequenced in a study of shared clonotypes between healthy human individuals. Method: immunoSEQ multiplex PCR; TCRdb's copy keeps in-frame clones and lacks some. Of roughly 700,000 clones detected, around 74% appear once; the ten largest clones hold approximately 1.7%. The material sequenced was memory CD4+ T cells sorted from blood. Subset in this sample: CD45RA-negative fraction. The receptor set was obtained from a woman in her 30s in good health.

CDR3 residues: CASSTIAGVNNEQFF. CDR3 sequence (DNA): TGCGCCAGCAGCACCATAGCGGGAGTGAATAATGAGCAGTTCTTC. The V and J genes are TRBV5-1 and TRBJ2-1; 9 bases align to TRBD2. The trim removed 4 bases at V and 7 bases at J, leaving 9 bases unmatched. This CDR3 is built from 15 residues. Per germline, CDR1 SGHRS and CDR2 YFSETQ.

This clone has a single count. The chain is built from TRBV4-1 and TRBJ2-4; the match to TRBD2 covers 11 bases. The CDR3 loop spans 19 amino acids. Germline CDR1 MGHRA, CDR2 YSYEKL. The trim removed 4 bases at V and 0 bases at J, leaving 11 bases unmatched. For the CDR3, the DNA is TGCGCCAGCAGCCCGGGACTAGCGGAGGCTTATCTAGCCAAAAACATTCAGTACTTC. Its translation: CASSPGLAEAYLAKNIQYF.

V and J are TRBV2 and TRBJ2-7, with 7 positions matching TRBD1. The V gene's germline CDR1 is SNHLY and CDR2 FYNNEI. V dropped 4 bases and J dropped 4; count of bases not matched to a gene: 7. The CDR3 is 14 residues long. The CDR3, as DNA: TGTGCCAGCAGTGGAGAAGGGGGCGCGTACGAGCAGTACTTC. Amino acid sequence: CASSGEGGAYEQYF.

J is TRBJ2-7 and V is TRBV7-9; D ambiguous. With 2 bases removed from V and 4 bases from J, the gap between germline ends came to 12 bases. The CDR3 extends over 14 amino acids. Germline-derived CDR1 and CDR2 are SEHNR and FQNEAQ (reference sequence). CDR3 coding DNA: TGTGCCAGCAGCTTAAGCCGGAACGTTTACGAGCAGTACTTC. It encodes CASSLSRNVYEQYF.

This clone was detected only a few times. This chain joins TRBV13 and TRBJ2-5, with TRBD1 matching over 8 bases. The V and J ends lost 3 bases and 1 base, in that order; junction bases with no gene match: 4. The CDR3 runs 15 residues. Germline CDR1 and CDR2: PRHDT and FYEKMQ (reference sequence). CDR3 bases: TGTGCCAGCAGCTTGAGACAGGGGCGCCAAGAGACCCAGTACTTC. It encodes CASSLRQGRQETQYF.

In this sample, this clone turned up a few times. CDR3 region: CASRDRGSAFF. The CDR3 DNA is TGTGCCAGCAGGGACAGGGGTTCAGCTTTCTTT. The chain uses TRBV28 and TRBJ1-1; 9 positions match TRBD1. CDR3 size: 11 residues. V dropped 6 bases and J dropped 10; count of bases not matched to a gene: 3. The germline gives CDR1 MDHEN, CDR2 SYDVKM.

The chain joins TRBV6-5 to TRBJ1-2; D is uncertain. The CDR3 spans 12 residues. In germline, CDR1 is MNHEY, CDR2 SVGAGI. Trimming took 5 bases from V and 0 from J, leaving 4 bases between them. CDR3 residues: CASSITNYGYTF. Written as DNA, the CDR3 is TGTGCCAGCAGTATTACTAACTATGGCTACACCTTC.

The chain combines TRBV28 with TRBJ1-1, with TRBD1 matching 7 bases. V lost 7 bases to trimming and J lost 1 base; unmatched junction nucleotides: 9. CDR1 is MDHEN, CDR2 SYDVKM, per germline. CDR3 length: 15 amino acids. The CDR3 sequence: CASTGGDRSNTEAFF. For the CDR3, the DNA is TGTGCCAGCACCGGGGGGGACAGATCGAACACTGAAGCTTTCTTT. Full variable domain (missing parts from reference TRBV28 and TRBJ1-1): DVKVTQSSRYLVKRTGEKVFLECVQDMDHENMFWYRQDPGLGLRLIYFSYDVKMKEKGDIPEGYSVSREKKERFSLILESASTNQTSMYLCASTGGDRSNTEAFFGQGTRLTVV.

V and J are TRBV5-1 and TRBJ2-2; a possible D gene is TRBD1 (6 bases). The CDR3 runs to 16 residues. The V gene lost 5 bases and the J gene lost 0 bases, with 14 bases spanning the gap. CDR1 and CDR2 (germline): SGHRS, YFSETQ. The CDR3 sequence: CASRGQGLSNTGELFF. The CDR3 DNA follows: TGCGCCAGCAGAGGTCAGGGGCTTTCGAACACCGGGGAGCTGTTTTTT.

The chain employs TRBV5-1 and TRBJ1-5, with 7 bases fitting TRBD1. This CDR3 is built from 15 residues. V lost 0 bases and J lost 4; bases outside the gene matches: 4. The V gene's germline CDR1 is SGHRS and CDR2 YFSETQ. The chain's CDR3 is CASSLGGTANQPQHF. For the CDR3, the DNA is TGCGCCAGCAGCTTGGGTGGGACAGCAAATCAGCCCCAGCATTTT. Together with reference TRBV5-1 and TRBJ1-5, the CDR3 gives the full variable domain: KAGVTQTPRYLIKTRGQQVTLSCSPISGHRSVSWYQQTPGQGLQFLFEYFSETQRNKGNFPGRFSGRQFSNSRSEMNVSTLELGDSALYLCASSLGGTANQPQHFGDGTRLSIL.

The genes are TRBV9 and TRBJ2-2, with 14 positions matching TRBD2. Germline V gene sequence: CDR1 SGDLS, CDR2 YYNGEE. The length of the CDR3 is 16 residues. J was trimmed by 7 bases and V by 0 bases; bases with no gene match: 2. The DNA of the CDR3 is TGTGCCAGCAGCGTAGGACTAGCGGGAGGGGTCGGGGAGCTGTTTTTT. It yields the protein CASSVGLAGGVGELFF.

CDR3 nucleotide sequence: TGTGCCAGCAGTCCGTCCGTGGGGCCCCCTTACGAGCAGTACTTC. It translates to CASSPSVGPPYEQYF. J is TRBJ2-7 and V is TRBV6-5; weak D call: TRBD1 (5 bases). The CDR3 has 15 amino acids. The germline V gene has CDR1 MNHEY and CDR2 SVGAGI. Trimming removed 5 bases at V and 4 bases at J, with 18 bases between.

The V call is TRBV11-2, the J call TRBJ2-1; weak D call: TRBD2 (5 bases). V lost 4 bases and J 0 bases, leaving 13 bases between the germline ends. CDR3 length: 16 amino acids. From germline, CDR1 is SGHAT and CDR2 FQNNGV. The CDR3 nucleotides read TGTGCCAGCAGCTATAATAGCGAAAGCTCCTACAATGAGCAGTTCTTC. It specifies CASSYNSESSYNEQFF.

V is TRBV27 and J is TRBJ2-7, with D perhaps matching TRBD1 (5 bases). This CDR3 has 13 amino acids. With 7 bases removed from V and 0 bases from J, the gap between germline ends came to 10 bases. Germline V lookup: CDR1 MNHEY, CDR2 SMNVEV (reference sequence). The CDR3 sequence is CASKTDSSYEQYF. In nucleotides, the CDR3 is TGTGCCAGCAAAACAGACAGCTCCTACGAGCAGTACTTC.

The chain recombines TRBV20-1 with TRBJ1-1; no reliable D call. Trimming took off 5 bases at V and 8 bases at J, with 12 bases between the two ends. Germline V CDR1 and CDR2: DFQATT, SNEGSKA (reference sequence). This CDR3 spans 11 amino acids. CDR3 region: CSADHKVEAFF. Written as DNA, the CDR3 is TGCAGTGCTGATCATAAGGTAGAAGCTTTCTTT.

The chain has TRBV5-1 and TRBJ1-3; the D gene is possibly TRBD1 (5 bases). V was clipped by 0 bases and J by 0 bases, with 10 bases between them. From germline, CDR1 is SGHRS and CDR2 YFSETQ. This CDR3 is built from 16 residues. In DNA, the CDR3 is TGCGCCAGCAGCTTGGACGGGGGGAGCTCTGGAAACACCATATATTTT. Residues: CASSLDGGSSGNTIYF.

Remarks on this clone: The identical CDR3 is also encoded by other nucleotide sequences in the sample. The CDR3 sequence is CASSQDRGNTEAFF. CDR3 bases: TGCGCCAGCAGCCAAGATAGAGGGAACACTGAAGCTTTCTTT. This chain connects TRBV4-1 to TRBJ1-1; no definite D call. V was shortened by 0 bases and J by 1 base, with 6 bases between the two germline ends. There are 14 residues in the CDR3. Germline lookup yields CDR1 MGHRA and CDR2 YSYEKL.

In its sample, this clone was seen many times. Within the sample, other DNA sequences also encode this same CDR3. The chain joins TRBV27 to TRBJ1-1; D may be TRBD1 (6 bases). CDR1 is MNHEY and CDR2 is SMNVEV in the germline V gene (reference sequence). With 6 bases removed from V and 2 bases from J, the gap between germline ends came to 13 bases. The CDR3 covers 14 residues. CDR3 sequence (DNA): TGTGCCAGCAGCTCGGGCAGGGGAAACACTGAAGCTTTCTTT. This translates into CASSSGRGNTEAFF.